The 15 T cell receptor beta chains reported below all come from one sample, sequenced in a study of T cells in localized non-small cell lung cancer. TCRdb's table, derived via immunoSEQ multiplex PCR, lists solely in-frame clones and lacks some. The sample lists roughly 50,000 clones, 90% to 95% occurring once. This material consisted of peripheral blood, taken before any cancer treatment. The receptors here all came from a man aged 40 to 70 with stage I lung adenocarcinoma.

V gene TRBV7-2 combines with J gene TRBJ2-1, with D perhaps being TRBD1 or TRBD2 (5 bases each). Trimming cost V 3 bases and J 4 bases, with 13 bases left between them. CDR1 SGHTA and CDR2 FQGNSA come from the germline V gene. CDR3 length: 15 amino acids. The CDR3 DNA reads as TGTGCCAGCAGCTTTGGGGGTACCCGGTACAATGAGCAGTTCTTC. Translated, it gives CASSFGGTRYNEQFF.

This chain connects TRBV14 to TRBJ2-1, with D possibly TRBD1 on 6 matching bases. From germline, CDR1 is SGHDN and CDR2 FVKESK. This CDR3 contains 14 residues. Trimming left V 3 bases short and J 7 bases short, with 13 bases between. CDR3 amino acids: CASSHQDSPNEQFF. The CDR3 DNA sequence: TGTGCCAGCAGCCATCAGGACAGCCCAAATGAGCAGTTCTTC. Variable domain in full (rest from reference TRBV14 and TRBJ2-1): EAGVTQFPSHSVIEKGQTVTLRCDPISGHDNLYWYRRVMGKEIKFLLHFVKESKQDESGMPNNRFLAERTGGTYSTLKVQPAELEDSGVYFCASSHQDSPNEQFFGPGTRLTVL.

The chain is built from TRBV27 and TRBJ2-7, with TRBD1 matching 12 bases. V shed 4 bases and J 4 bases; nucleotides not matched to a gene: 5. There are 15 residues in the CDR3. Germline CDR1 and CDR2: MNHEY and SMNVEV (reference sequence). The CDR3 region is CASSSPGQGAYEQYF. CDR3 in DNA: TGTGCCAGCAGTTCACCGGGACAGGGGGCGTACGAGCAGTACTTC.

The chain's CDR3 is CASRGLPRTQYF. The CDR3 DNA reads as TGTGCCAGCCGGGGACTCCCGCGGACCCAGTACTTC. V usage is TRBV2 and J usage is TRBJ2-5; weak D call: TRBD2 (6 bases). This CDR3 spans 12 amino acids. V was trimmed by 8 bases and J by 7 bases, leaving 14 bases between them. Germline loops: CDR1 SNHLY, CDR2 FYNNEI.

The chain couples TRBV5-1 to TRBJ2-3, with 10 bases aligning to TRBD2. This CDR3 comprises 17 residues. Germline V gives CDR1 SGHRS, CDR2 YFSETQ. The V gene end was trimmed by 4 bases and the J gene end by 0 bases; junction bases not matched to a gene: 8. As DNA, the CDR3 is TGCGCCAGCAGCACTAGACTAGCGGGCCTAAGCACAGATACGCAGTATTTT. Its protein product is CASSTRLAGLSTDTQYF.

This clone was counted a few times. The gene calls are TRBV6-5 and TRBJ2-7; D remains unclear. Germline values: CDR1 MNHEY, CDR2 SVGAGI. Trimming pared 3 bases from V and 0 bases from J, leaving 15 bases between. The length of the CDR3 is 16 residues. CDR3 residues: CASSYYRFPSSYEQYF. CDR3 coding DNA: TGTGCCAGCAGTTATTATCGGTTTCCTAGCTCCTACGAGCAGTACTTC.

The CDR3 DNA reads as TGTGCCAGCTCACCCCCCACCGGGACAGGGGACTACAATGAGCAGTTCTTC. Its translation is CASSPPTGTGDYNEQFF. This sequence joins TRBV18 and TRBJ2-1; 10 bases fit TRBD1. The CDR3 consists of 17 residues. V trimming: 3 bases; J trimming: 3 bases; junction bases outside the gene matches: 8. Germline V lookup: CDR1 KGHSH, CDR2 LQKENI.

This clone was recorded once. The chain links TRBV19 to TRBJ2-7; 10 bases map to TRBD1. Per the germline V gene, CDR1 is LNHDA and CDR2 is SQIVND (reference sequence). The CDR3 is 15 amino acids. V dropped 1 base and J dropped 4; count of bases not matched to a gene: 4. CDR3 nucleotides: TGTGCCAGTAGTATAGCCCTGGGACAGGGGTACGAGCAGTACTTC. It encodes CASSIALGQGYEQYF.

This clone has only one observation. The DNA of the CDR3 is TGTGCCAGCAGCGTTGATCCTGGGTTAGGGACCCAGTACTTC. The encoded protein is CASSVDPGLGTQYF. This chain joins TRBV9 and TRBJ2-5, with D unclear. This CDR3 comprises 14 residues. Germline V CDR1 and CDR2: SGDLS, YYNGEE. The V end was cut by 2 bases, the J end by 7 bases, with 15 bases between.

The chain has TRBV5-1 and TRBJ2-7; 10 bases fit TRBD2. Germline lookup yields CDR1 SGHRS and CDR2 YFSETQ. The CDR3 is made up of 15 amino acids. V lost 0 bases, J lost 6 bases, and 6 bases stayed unmatched. CDR3 loop: CASSLVLAGLSEQYF. As DNA, the CDR3 is TGCGCCAGCAGCTTGGTACTAGCGGGACTCTCCGAGCAGTACTTC.

This clone was found once. The J gene is TRBJ2-1, the V gene TRBV5-6, with D uncertain. Germline V lookup: CDR1 SGHDT, CDR2 YYEEEE. Trimming left V 6 bases short and J 8 bases short, with 12 bases between. This CDR3 spans 12 amino acids. DNA for the CDR3: TGTGCCAGCAACGAGGCGAGATATGAGCAGTTCTTC. Translating gives CASNEARYEQFF.

The chain is built from TRBV6-1 and TRBJ2-5; possibly TRBD1 or TRBD2 for D (5 bases each). Germline V gene lookup returns CDR1 MNHNS and CDR2 SASEGT. Deletions cut 2 bases from V and 7 bases from J, with 20 bases between. The CDR3 sequence is 16 residues long. CDR3 sequence (DNA): TGTGCCAGCAGTGAATATGGGGCCCGGGGCAAGGGGACCCAGTACTTC. It is translated as CASSEYGARGKGTQYF.

The chain joins TRBV20-1 to TRBJ2-1; the D is unclear. Germline-derived CDR1 and CDR2 are DFQATT and SNEGSKA (reference sequence). Trimming stripped 4 bases from V and 10 bases from J, with 2 bases between. The CDR3 totals 8 residues. The CDR3 here is CSAIEQFF. CDR3 sequence (DNA): TGCAGTGCTATAGAGCAGTTCTTC.

Written as DNA, the CDR3 is TGTGCCAGCAGTGAAGCCCCCACCGGGAGCAAGAACACTGAAGCTTTCTTT. This codes for CASSEAPTGSKNTEAFF. The chain employs TRBV6-1 and TRBJ1-1; no reliable D call. Looked up from germline, CDR1 is MNHNS and CDR2 is SASEGT. This CDR3 region has 17 residues. The V end was cut by 0 bases, the J end by 1 base, with 15 bases between.

The rearrangement uses TRBV18 and TRBJ1-1; D unclear. The V and J ends lost 5 bases and 0 bases respectively, with 10 bases between them. The germline V gene encodes CDR1 KGHSH and CDR2 LQKENI. This CDR3 has 14 residues. The CDR3 sequence: CASSERTMNTEAFF. CDR3 nucleotides: TGTGCCAGCTCAGAACGGACCATGAACACTGAAGCTTTCTTT.